The 27 T cell receptor beta chains listed next were all sequenced from one sample in a study of siplizumab effects on memory and regulatory T cells. The data were produced by immunoSEQ multiplex PCR, yet TCRdb's version contains in-frame clones alone and is incomplete. The repertoire consists of tens of thousands of clones, with about 97% occurring once and the leading ten covering around 0.6%. The sequenced material came from naive CD4+ T cells sorted from blood. The receptors were gathered from a human donor in good health.

The rearrangement joins TRBV21-1 to TRBJ2-3; the DNA was not compared with TRBD2, the D call given in the table. TRBV21-1 is tagged as a pseudogene. This CDR3 has 19 residues. This chain's CDR3 is CASSKEELAGGVSTDTQYF. CDR3 nucleotides: TGTGCCAGCAGCAAAGAAGAACTAGCGGGAGGGGTGAGCACAGATACGCAGTATTTT.

V usage is TRBV2 and J usage is TRBJ2-1, with TRBD1 matching over 8 bases. This CDR3 comprises 14 residues. Losses at the gene ends were 4 bases for V and 4 bases for J; bases not matched to a gene: 3. Germline CDR1 reads SNHLY; CDR2 reads FYNNEI. The CDR3 region is CASSGTGTYNEQFF. The CDR3 region has the DNA TGTGCCAGCAGTGGGACAGGGACATACAATGAGCAGTTCTTC.

The genes are TRBV5-6 and TRBJ2-5; the D is unclear. V shed 5 bases and J shed 2 bases, with 19 bases lying between them. The CDR3 covers 16 residues. Germline loops: CDR1 SGHDT, CDR2 YYEEEE. The CDR3 region is CASSFPIPLGQETQYF. CDR3 in DNA: TGTGCCAGCAGTTTCCCCATCCCCTTAGGGCAAGAGACCCAGTACTTC.

This chain connects TRBV5-4 to TRBJ2-5; 10 positions match TRBD1. Germline-derived CDR1 and CDR2 are SGHNT and YYREEE (reference sequence). The length of the CDR3 is 16 residues. Trimming removed 1 base from V and 5 bases from J; junction bases left unmatched: 8. This CDR3 is CASSLPDRGQLETQYF. Here the CDR3 DNA reads TGTGCCAGCAGCTTGCCCGACAGGGGGCAGCTTGAGACCCAGTACTTC. Drawing the rest from reference TRBV5-4 and TRBJ2-5, the complete variable domain is ETGVTQSPTHLIKTRGQQVTLRCSSQSGHNTVSWYQQALGQGPQFIFQYYREEENGRGNFPPRFSGLQFPNYSSELNVNALELDDSALYLCASSLPDRGQLETQYFGPGTRLLVL.

The J gene is TRBJ2-7, the V gene TRBV7-8; 9 bases match TRBD2. V lost 1 base to trimming and J lost 4 bases; unmatched junction nucleotides: 17. Germline assignment: CDR1 SGHVS and CDR2 FQNEAQ. This CDR3 is built from 19 residues. Written as DNA, the CDR3 is TGTGCCAGCAGCTTAGTTTCCGCAGGGGGTAGCGGGAGATCTTACGAGCAGTACTTC. Its translation is CASSLVSAGGSGRSYEQYF.

V usage is TRBV6-5 and J usage is TRBJ1-2, with unresolved D. The germline V gene has CDR1 MNHEY and CDR2 SVGAGI. The CDR3 covers 15 residues. V was cut by 5 bases and J by 7 bases, with 20 bases left in between. The CDR3, as DNA: TGTGCCAGCAGTCCCCGGGCCATACCAGTCGGTGGCTACACCTTC. Protein: CASSPRAIPVGGYTF.

The chain is built from TRBV5-4 and TRBJ2-3, with TRBD2 identical over 7 bases. This CDR3 is built from 15 residues. J lost 2 bases, V lost 8 bases, and 11 bases had no gene match. Looked up from germline, CDR1 is SGHNT and CDR2 is YYREEE (reference sequence). The DNA of the CDR3 is TGTGCCAGTAGGACTAGATTAGGTCCCACAGATACGCAGTATTTT. Translation: CASRTRLGPTDTQYF.

The J gene is TRBJ1-2, the V gene TRBV19; D is undetermined. V was clipped by 1 base and J by 4 bases, with 7 bases between them. The CDR3 has 13 amino acids. Germline lookup yields CDR1 LNHDA and CDR2 SQIVND (reference sequence). The CDR3 sequence: CASSIGTVYGYTF. CDR3 DNA: TGTGCCAGTAGTATAGGGACCGTCTATGGCTACACCTTC.

J is TRBJ2-1 and V is TRBV11-2; the D is unclear. The V and J ends lost 5 bases and 3 bases respectively, with 17 bases between them. Germline V lookup: CDR1 SGHAT, CDR2 FQNNGV. The CDR3 runs to 16 residues. This CDR3 reads CASSPKPSGLYNEQFF. The CDR3 nucleotides are TGTGCCAGCAGCCCCAAGCCGTCAGGCCTCTACAATGAGCAGTTCTTC.

The chain is built from TRBV5-6 and TRBJ2-3, with 10 bases identical to TRBD2. Germline V lookup: CDR1 SGHDT, CDR2 YYEEEE. The CDR3 totals 15 residues. V lost 4 bases and J lost 6; bases outside the gene matches: 8. This CDR3 reads CASSPGLAAADTQYF. As DNA, the CDR3 is TGTGCCAGCAGCCCCGGACTAGCGGCAGCCGATACGCAGTATTTT. Supplemented by reference TRBV5-6 and TRBJ2-3, the full variable domain reads DAGVTQSPTHLIKTRGQQVTLRCSPKSGHDTVSWYQQALGQGPQFIFQYYEEEERQRGNFPDRFSGHQFPNYSSELNVNALLLGDSALYLCASSPGLAAADTQYFGPGTRLTVL.

This rearrangement joins TRBV4-1 to TRBJ2-6; tentative D call: TRBD2 (5 bases). This CDR3 comprises 16 residues. CDR1 MGHRA and CDR2 YSYEKL come from the germline V gene. V dropped 0 bases and J dropped 2 bases, with 8 bases sitting between them. The CDR3 loop reads CASSQEGRPGANVLTF. The CDR3, as DNA: TGCGCCAGCAGCCAAGAGGGGAGACCTGGGGCCAACGTCCTGACTTTC.

The chain joins TRBV7-9 to TRBJ1-5, with a tentative D call TRBD1 (6 bases). The germline CDR1 and CDR2 sequences are SEHNR and FQNEAQ (reference sequence). Trimming stripped 5 bases from V and 5 bases from J, with 16 bases between. The CDR3 is 15 amino acids. The chain's CDR3 is CASSPEGGGDQPQHF. CDR3 nucleotides: TGTGCCAGCAGCCCAGAGGGGGGGGGCGATCAGCCCCAGCATTTT.

The V gene is TRBV6-5, the J gene TRBJ1-2; unclear D gene. V lost 0 bases and J 5 bases, leaving 13 bases between the germline ends. Germline V CDR1 and CDR2: MNHEY, SVGAGI. The CDR3 extends over 15 amino acids. The CDR3 loop reads CASSYSLEIWYGYTF. The CDR3 DNA follows: TGTGCCAGCAGTTACTCTCTAGAGATCTGGTATGGCTACACCTTC.

V is TRBV7-2 and J is TRBJ1-2, with a tentative D call TRBD1 (6 bases). The length of the CDR3 is 15 residues. Trimming shortened V by 5 bases and J by 4 bases, and 17 bases separated the two germline ends. The germline CDR1 and CDR2 sequences are SGHTA and FQGNSA. The CDR3: CASSARTATTYGYTF. The CDR3 DNA follows: TGTGCCAGCAGCGCCCGGACAGCTACTACCTATGGCTACACCTTC.

The chain employs TRBV9 and TRBJ1-1, with TRBD1 as a possible D gene (5 bases). V lost 3 bases to trimming and J lost 3 bases, with 9 bases between them. Germline CDR1 and CDR2: SGDLS and YYNGEE. The CDR3 consists of 13 residues. CDR3 DNA sequence: TGTGCCAGCAGCGCCAGGGCGGACACTGAAGCTTTCTTT. Amino acids: CASSARADTEAFF. The full variable domain, completed using reference TRBV9 and TRBJ1-1, is DSGVTQTPKHLITATGQRVTLRCSPRSGDLSVYWYQQSLDQGLQFLIQYYNGEERAKGNILERFSAQQFPDLHSELNLSSLELGDSALYFCASSARADTEAFFGQGTRLTVV.

This chain connects TRBV5-1 to TRBJ1-3; 10 nucleotides align to TRBD1. The CDR3 consists of 14 residues. V shed 4 bases, J shed 6 bases, and the junction held 4 bases outside the gene matches. CDR1 and CDR2 from the germline V gene are SGHRS and YFSETQ. The CDR3 DNA follows: TGCGCCAGCAGCCGGGACAGGGGTTTAAACACCATATATTTT. Translated, it gives CASSRDRGLNTIYF.

This clone has only a few counts. The chain is built from TRBV11-2 and TRBJ2-1; 8 nucleotides agree with TRBD2. This CDR3 spans 14 amino acids. V was pared by 5 bases and J by 8 bases, with 8 bases of the junction left unmatched. Germline-derived CDR1 and CDR2 are SGHAT and FQNNGV. The CDR3: CASSPSGSWHEQFF. CDR3 bases: TGTGCCAGCAGCCCAAGCGGGAGTTGGCATGAGCAGTTCTTC.

This clone is a singleton in its sample. The gene calls are TRBV6-5 and TRBJ2-7; the D gene is possibly TRBD1 (5 bases). This CDR3 has 13 residues. Looked up from germline, CDR1 is MNHEY and CDR2 is SVGAGI. Trimming pared 2 bases from V and 7 bases from J, leaving 12 bases between. The CDR3 here is CASSYGRTFEQYF. The CDR3 DNA reads TGTGCCAGCAGTTACGGCAGGACATTTGAGCAGTACTTC.

V is TRBV19 and J is TRBJ1-6; 7 bases map to TRBD1. From germline, CDR1 is LNHDA and CDR2 SQIVND (reference sequence). J was trimmed by 7 bases and V by 10 bases; bases with no gene match: 13. This CDR3 comprises 15 residues. CDR3 DNA: TGTGCCACCCGGGACAGAAGAAACCAAAATTCACCCCTCCACTTT. This gives the protein CATRDRRNQNSPLHF.

This clone was seen once. The CDR3 DNA reads as TGCAGCGTTGCCGTACTAGCGGGGAAGAACACCGGGGAGCTGTTTTTT. Amino acids: CSVAVLAGKNTGELFF. The chain links TRBV29-1 to TRBJ2-2, with 10 bases identical to TRBD2. Germline V gene lookup returns CDR1 SQVTM and CDR2 ANQGSEA. J was trimmed by 1 base and V by 4 bases; bases with no gene match: 6. The CDR3 runs to 16 residues.

The chain uses TRBV2 and TRBJ1-3, with TRBD1 as a possible D gene (5 bases). The ends were cut back, 5 bases at V and 2 bases at J, with 13 bases in the middle. Looked up from germline, CDR1 is SNHLY and CDR2 is FYNNEI. CDR3 length equals 15 residues. CDR3 region: CASSPGTLPGNTIYF. Here the CDR3 DNA reads TGTGCCAGCAGTCCCGGGACTTTACCTGGAAACACCATATATTTT.

The CDR3 coding sequence is TGTGCCATGACAGCTTCCTACAATGAGCAGTTCTTC. Amino acid sequence: CAMTASYNEQFF. This chain links TRBV30 with TRBJ2-1; maybe TRBD1 (5 bases). The germline CDR1 and CDR2 sequences are GTSNPN and SVGIG (reference sequence). There are 12 residues in the CDR3. The V end lost 8 bases, the J end lost 1 base, and 9 bases lay between the germline ends.

V and J are TRBV7-2 and TRBJ2-2; 7 nucleotides align to TRBD2. V lost 5 bases, J lost 2 bases, and 2 bases stayed unmatched. CDR1 and CDR2 from the germline V gene are SGHTA and FQGNSA. This CDR3 region has 14 residues. CDR3 region: CASSRTRNTGELFF. As DNA, the CDR3 is TGTGCCAGCAGCCGGACTAGAAACACCGGGGAGCTGTTTTTT.

CDR3 nucleotide sequence: TGTGCCAGCAGTTCACCGGGACTAGCGGGCTCCTACGAGCAGTACTTC. This translates into CASSSPGLAGSYEQYF. The V call is TRBV28, the J call TRBJ2-7, with 12 positions matching TRBD2. The CDR3 totals 16 residues. Germline V gene sequence: CDR1 MDHEN, CDR2 SYDVKM. The V and J ends lost 4 bases and 0 bases, in that order; junction bases with no gene match: 4.

The chain links TRBV14 to TRBJ2-6; TRBD2 matches at 9 bases. The CDR3 contains 21 residues. The junction had 15 bases not matched to a gene; V was cut back by 3 bases and J by 0 bases. From germline, CDR1 is SGHDN and CDR2 FVKESK. The CDR3 region is CASSHRAQLAGWSSGANVLTF. DNA of the CDR3: TGTGCCAGCAGCCACCGCGCGCAACTAGCGGGTTGGAGCTCTGGGGCCAACGTCCTGACTTTC.

J is TRBJ2-3 and V is TRBV5-1; 12 bases map to TRBD2. Per germline, CDR1 SGHRS and CDR2 YFSETQ. Unmatched junction bases numbered 14, after V lost 4 bases and J lost 5 bases. The CDR3 is 18 amino acids. CDR3 sequence reads: CASSAVRLAGEMKDTQYF. The CDR3 region has the DNA TGCGCCAGCAGCGCGGTCCGACTAGCGGGAGAGATGAAAGATACGCAGTATTTT.

This sequence joins TRBV27 and TRBJ2-1; D is possibly TRBD1 (5 bases). Deletions cut 4 bases from V and 9 bases from J, with 13 bases between. Germline CDR1 is MNHEY and CDR2 is SMNVEV (reference sequence). The CDR3 runs to 13 residues. The CDR3 sequence: CASSSRPDSEQFF. The DNA for the CDR3 is TGTGCCAGCAGTTCGCGACCAGACAGTGAGCAGTTCTTC.